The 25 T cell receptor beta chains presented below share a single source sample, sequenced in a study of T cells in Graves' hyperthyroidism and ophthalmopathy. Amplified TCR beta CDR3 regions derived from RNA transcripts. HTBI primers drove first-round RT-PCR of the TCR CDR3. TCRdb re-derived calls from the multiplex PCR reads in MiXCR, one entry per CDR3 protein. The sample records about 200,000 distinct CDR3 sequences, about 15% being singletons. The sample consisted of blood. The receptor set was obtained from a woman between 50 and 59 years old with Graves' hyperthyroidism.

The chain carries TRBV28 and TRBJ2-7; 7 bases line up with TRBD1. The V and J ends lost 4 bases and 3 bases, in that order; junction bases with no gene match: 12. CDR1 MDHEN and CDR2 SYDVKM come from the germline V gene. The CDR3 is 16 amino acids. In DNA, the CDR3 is TGTGCCAGCAGTTACGGGTACAGGGGCCGGAACTACGAGCAGTACTTC. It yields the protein CASSYGYRGRNYEQYF.

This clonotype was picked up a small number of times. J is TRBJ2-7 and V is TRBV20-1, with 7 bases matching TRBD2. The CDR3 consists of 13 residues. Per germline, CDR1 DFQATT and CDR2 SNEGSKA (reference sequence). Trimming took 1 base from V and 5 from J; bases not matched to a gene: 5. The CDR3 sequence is CSARVGGRDEQYF. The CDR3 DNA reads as TGCAGTGCTAGAGTCGGGGGGAGGGACGAGCAGTACTTC.

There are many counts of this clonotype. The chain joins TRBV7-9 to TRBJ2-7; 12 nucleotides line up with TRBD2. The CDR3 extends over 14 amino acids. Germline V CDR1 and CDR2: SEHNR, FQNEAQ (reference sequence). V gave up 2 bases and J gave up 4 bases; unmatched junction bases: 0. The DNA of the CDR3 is TGTGCCAGCAGCTTACTAGCGGGAGGGTACGAGCAGTACTTC. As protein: CASSLLAGGYEQYF.

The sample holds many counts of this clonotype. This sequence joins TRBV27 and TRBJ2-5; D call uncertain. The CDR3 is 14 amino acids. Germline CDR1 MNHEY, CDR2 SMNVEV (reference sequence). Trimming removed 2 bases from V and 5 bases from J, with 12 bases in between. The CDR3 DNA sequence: TGTGCCAGCAGTTTAAGGGAAGCACGGGAGACCCAGTACTTC. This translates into CASSLREARETQYF.

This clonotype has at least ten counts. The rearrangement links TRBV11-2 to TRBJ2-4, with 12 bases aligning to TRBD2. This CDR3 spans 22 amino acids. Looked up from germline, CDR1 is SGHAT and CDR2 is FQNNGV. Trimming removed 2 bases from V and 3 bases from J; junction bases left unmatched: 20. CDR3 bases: TGTGCCAGCAGCTTATGTTCGCCGCTAGCGGGAGGGCCCGGGTGTGTCAAAAACATTCAGTACTTC. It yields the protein CASSLCSPLAGGPGCVKNIQYF.

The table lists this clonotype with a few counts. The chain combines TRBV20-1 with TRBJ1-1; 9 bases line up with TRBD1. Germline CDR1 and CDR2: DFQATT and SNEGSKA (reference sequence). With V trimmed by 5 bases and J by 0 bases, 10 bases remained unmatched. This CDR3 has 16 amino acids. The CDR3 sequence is CSAFRDRASLNTEAFF. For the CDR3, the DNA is TGCAGTGCTTTCCGGGACAGGGCCTCTTTGAACACTGAAGCTTTCTTT.

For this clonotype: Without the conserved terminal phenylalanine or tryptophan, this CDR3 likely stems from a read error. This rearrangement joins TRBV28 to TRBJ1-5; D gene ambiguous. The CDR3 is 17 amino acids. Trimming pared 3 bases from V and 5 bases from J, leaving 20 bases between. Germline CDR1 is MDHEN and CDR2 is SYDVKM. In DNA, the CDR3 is TGTGCCAGCAGTTTCGTATACCGACAAGCTAGTGATCAGCCCCAGCATCTT. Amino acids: CASSFVYRQASDQPQHL.

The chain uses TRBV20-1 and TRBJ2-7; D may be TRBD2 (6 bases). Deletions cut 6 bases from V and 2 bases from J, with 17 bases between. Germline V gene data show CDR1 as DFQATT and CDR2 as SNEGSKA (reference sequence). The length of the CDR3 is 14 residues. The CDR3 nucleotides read TGCAGTGCGGGGGGTCGGTCAAGGACCTACGAGCAGTACTTC. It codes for CSAGGRSRTYEQYF.

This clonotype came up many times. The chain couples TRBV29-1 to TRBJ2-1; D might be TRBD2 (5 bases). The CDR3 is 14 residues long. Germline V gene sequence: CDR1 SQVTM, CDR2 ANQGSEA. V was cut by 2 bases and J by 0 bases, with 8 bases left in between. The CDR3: CSVERGSSYNEQFF. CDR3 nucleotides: TGCAGCGTTGAACGTGGGAGCTCCTACAATGAGCAGTTCTTC.

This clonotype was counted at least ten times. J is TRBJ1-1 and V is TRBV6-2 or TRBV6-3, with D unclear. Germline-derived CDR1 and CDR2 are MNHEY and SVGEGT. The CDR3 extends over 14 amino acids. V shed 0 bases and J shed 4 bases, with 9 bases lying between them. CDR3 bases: TGTGCCAGCAGTTACTCGGGCGCGGGCACTGAAGCTTTCTTT. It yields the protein CASSYSGAGTEAFF.

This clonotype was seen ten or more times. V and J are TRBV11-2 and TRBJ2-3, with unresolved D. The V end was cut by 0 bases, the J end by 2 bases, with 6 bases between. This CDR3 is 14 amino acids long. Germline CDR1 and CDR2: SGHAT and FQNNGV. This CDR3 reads CASSLDRYTDTQYF. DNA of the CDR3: TGTGCCAGCAGCTTAGATCGGTACACAGATACGCAGTATTTT.

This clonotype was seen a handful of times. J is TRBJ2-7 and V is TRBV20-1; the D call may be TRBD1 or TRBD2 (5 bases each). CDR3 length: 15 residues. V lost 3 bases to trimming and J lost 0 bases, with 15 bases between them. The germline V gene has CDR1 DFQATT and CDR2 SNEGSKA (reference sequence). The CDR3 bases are TGCAGTGCTAGCCCCGGGACGCAGAGCTCCTACGAGCAGTACTTC. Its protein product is CSASPGTQSSYEQYF.

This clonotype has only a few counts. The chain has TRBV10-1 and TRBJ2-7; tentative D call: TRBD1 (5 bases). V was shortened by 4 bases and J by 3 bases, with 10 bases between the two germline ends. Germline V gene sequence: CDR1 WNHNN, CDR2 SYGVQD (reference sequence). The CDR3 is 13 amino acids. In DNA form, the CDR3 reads TGCGCCAGCAGTGCAGGACAAATCTACGAGCAGTACTTC. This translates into CASSAGQIYEQYF.

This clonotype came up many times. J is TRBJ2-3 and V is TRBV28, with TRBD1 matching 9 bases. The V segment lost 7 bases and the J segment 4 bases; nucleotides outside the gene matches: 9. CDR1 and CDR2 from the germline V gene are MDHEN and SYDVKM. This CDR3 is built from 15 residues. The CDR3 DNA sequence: TGTGCCAGCACCCGCGGGACAGGGACTTCAGATACGCAGTATTTT. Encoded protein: CASTRGTGTSDTQYF.

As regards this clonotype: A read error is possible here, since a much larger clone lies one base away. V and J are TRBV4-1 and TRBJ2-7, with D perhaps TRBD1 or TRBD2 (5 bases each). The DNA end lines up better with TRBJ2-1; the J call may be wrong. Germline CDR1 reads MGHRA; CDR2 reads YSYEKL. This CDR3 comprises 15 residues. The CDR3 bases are TGCGCCAGCAGCCAAGATTTGGGACGAAACTACGAGCAGTTCTTC. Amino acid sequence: CASSQDLGRNYEQFF.

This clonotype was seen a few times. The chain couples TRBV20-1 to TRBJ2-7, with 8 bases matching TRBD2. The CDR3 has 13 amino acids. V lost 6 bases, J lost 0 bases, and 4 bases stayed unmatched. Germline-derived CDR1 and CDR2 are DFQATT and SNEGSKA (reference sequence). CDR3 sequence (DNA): TGCAGTGCAATCGGGACTAGCTCCTACGAGCAGTACTTC. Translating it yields CSAIGTSSYEQYF.

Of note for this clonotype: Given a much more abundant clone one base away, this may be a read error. CDR3 bases: TGTGCCTGGGACAGGCAACATCGGGAGACCCAGTTCTTC. It specifies CAWDRQHRETQFF. The chain employs TRBV30 and TRBJ2-5; D is possibly TRBD1 or TRBD2 (6 bases each). Matching the DNA end better, TRBJ2-1 makes the J call doubtful. Germline V gene data show CDR1 as GTSNPN and CDR2 as SVGIG (reference sequence). The CDR3 consists of 13 residues.

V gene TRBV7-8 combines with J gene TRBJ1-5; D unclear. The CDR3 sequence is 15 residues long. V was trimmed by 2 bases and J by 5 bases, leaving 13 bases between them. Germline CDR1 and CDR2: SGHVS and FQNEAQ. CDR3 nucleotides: TGTGCCAGCAGCTTACGAGAGGGATCTGATCAGCCCCAGCATTTT. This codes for CASSLREGSDQPQHF.

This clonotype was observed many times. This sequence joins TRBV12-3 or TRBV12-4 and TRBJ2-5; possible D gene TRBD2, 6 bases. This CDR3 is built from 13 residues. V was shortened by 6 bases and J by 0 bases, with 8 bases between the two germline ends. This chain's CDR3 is CASRWDYQETQYF. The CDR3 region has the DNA TGTGCCAGCAGATGGGACTACCAAGAGACCCAGTACTTC.

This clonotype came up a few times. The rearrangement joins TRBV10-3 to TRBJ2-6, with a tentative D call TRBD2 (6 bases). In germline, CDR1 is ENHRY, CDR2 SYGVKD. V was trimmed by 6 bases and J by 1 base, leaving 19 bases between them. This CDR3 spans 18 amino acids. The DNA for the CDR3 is TGTGCCATCAGCGGGACGAACGGAGGGGAATCTGGGGCCAACGTCCTGACTTTC. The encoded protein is CAISGTNGGESGANVLTF.

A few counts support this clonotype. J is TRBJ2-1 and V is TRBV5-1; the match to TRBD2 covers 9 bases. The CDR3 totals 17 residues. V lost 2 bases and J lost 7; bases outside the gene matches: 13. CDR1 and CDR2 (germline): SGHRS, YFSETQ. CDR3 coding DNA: TGCGCCAGCAGCTTTACTTGGAATGGCGGGAGGGTGAATGAGCAGTTCTTC. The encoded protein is CASSFTWNGGRVNEQFF.

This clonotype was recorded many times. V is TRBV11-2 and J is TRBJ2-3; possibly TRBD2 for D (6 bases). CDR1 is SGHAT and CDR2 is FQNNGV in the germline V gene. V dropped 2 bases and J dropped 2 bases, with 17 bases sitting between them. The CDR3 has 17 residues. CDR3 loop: CASSLFGGARDTDTQYF. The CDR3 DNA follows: TGTGCCAGCAGCTTATTCGGCGGGGCTCGTGACACAGATACGCAGTATTTT.

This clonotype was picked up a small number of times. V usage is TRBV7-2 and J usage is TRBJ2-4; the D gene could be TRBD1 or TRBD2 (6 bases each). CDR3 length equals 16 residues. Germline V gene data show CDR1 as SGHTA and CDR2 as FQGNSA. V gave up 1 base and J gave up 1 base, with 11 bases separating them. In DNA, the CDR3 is TGTGCCAGCAGCTTAGAGAGGGGGAGGGCCAAAAACATTCAGTACTTC. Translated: CASSLERGRAKNIQYF.

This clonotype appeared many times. The CDR3 bases are TGTGCCAGTAGCCCTATTGGGCGGGAGAGCTCCTACGAGCAGTACTTC. Translated: CASSPIGRESSYEQYF. The chain has TRBV19 and TRBJ2-7, with TRBD2 identical over 7 bases. This CDR3 comprises 16 residues. Germline V gives CDR1 LNHDA, CDR2 SQIVND (reference sequence). Trimming cost V 6 bases and J 0 bases; bases outside gene matches: 11.

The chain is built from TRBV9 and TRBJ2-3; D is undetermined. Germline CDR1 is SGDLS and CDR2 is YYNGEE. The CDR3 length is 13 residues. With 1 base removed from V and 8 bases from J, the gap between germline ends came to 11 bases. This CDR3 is CASSVKGVGTQYF. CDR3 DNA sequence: TGTGCCAGCAGCGTAAAGGGCGTTGGTACGCAGTATTTT.